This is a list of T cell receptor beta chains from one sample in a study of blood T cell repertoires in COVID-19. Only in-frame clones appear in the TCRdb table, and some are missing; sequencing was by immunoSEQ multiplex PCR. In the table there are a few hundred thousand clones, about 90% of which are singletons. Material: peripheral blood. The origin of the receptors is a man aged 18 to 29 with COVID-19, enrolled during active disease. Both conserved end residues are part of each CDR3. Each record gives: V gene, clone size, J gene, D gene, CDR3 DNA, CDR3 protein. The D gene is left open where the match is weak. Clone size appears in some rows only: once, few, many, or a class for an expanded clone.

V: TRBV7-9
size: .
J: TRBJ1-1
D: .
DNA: TGTGCCAGCAGTCCAGACGGATTTACTGGGCGTAGAACTGAAGCTTTCTTT
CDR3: CASSPDGFTGRRTEAFF

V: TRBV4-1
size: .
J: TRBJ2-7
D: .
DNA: TGCGCCAGCAGCCGGCGGGACGCCATATCCTACGAGCAGTACTTC
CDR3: CASSRRDAISYEQYF

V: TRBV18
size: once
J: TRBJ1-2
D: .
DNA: TGTGCCAGCTCACCACGTTCCGGTAACTATGGCTACACCTTC
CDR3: CASSPRSGNYGYTF

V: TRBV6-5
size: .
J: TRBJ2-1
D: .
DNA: TGTGCCAGCAGTTACTCGATAAGGCCAGGTGAGCAGTTCTTC
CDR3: CASSYSIRPGEQFF

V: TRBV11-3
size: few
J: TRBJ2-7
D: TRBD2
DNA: TGTGCCAGCAGCCCTAGCGGGAGTCCCTACGAGCAGTACTTC
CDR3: CASSPSGSPYEQYF

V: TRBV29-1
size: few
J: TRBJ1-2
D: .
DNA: TGCAGCGTTGATTATTATGGCTACACCTTC
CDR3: CSVDYYGYTF

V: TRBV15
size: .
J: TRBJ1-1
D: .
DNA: TGTGCCACCAGCAGAGATACAGGCCAGAACACTGAAGCTTTCTTT
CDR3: CATSRDTGQNTEAFF

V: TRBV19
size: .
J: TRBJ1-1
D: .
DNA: TGTGCCAGTAAACACAGAAACACTGAAGCTTTCTTT
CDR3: CASKHRNTEAFF

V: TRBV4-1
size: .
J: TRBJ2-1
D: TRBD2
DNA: TGCGCCAGCAGCCAAGACTTAGCGGGGGGTCACAATGAGCAGTTCTTC
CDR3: CASSQDLAGGHNEQFF

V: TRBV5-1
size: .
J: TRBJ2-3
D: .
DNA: TGCGCCAGCAGCAACCCTACCACAGATACGCAGTATTTT
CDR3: CASSNPTTDTQYF

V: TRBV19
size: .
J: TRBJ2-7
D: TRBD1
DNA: TGTGCCAGTAGTCAACAGGGGTACGAGCAGTACTTC
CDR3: CASSQQGYEQYF

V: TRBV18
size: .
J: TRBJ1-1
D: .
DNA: TGTGCCAGCTCGCAACTCGGGACTGAAGCTTTCTTT
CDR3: CASSQLGTEAFF

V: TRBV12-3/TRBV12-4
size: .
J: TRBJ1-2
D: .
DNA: TGTGCCAGCAGTGACAGTACTAACTATGGCTACACCTTC
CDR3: CASSDSTNYGYTF

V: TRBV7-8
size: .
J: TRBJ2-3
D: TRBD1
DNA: TGTGCCAGCAGCTCCCATTTTCAGGGGGCGTTCGAATCTTCCACAGATACGCAGTATTTT
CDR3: CASSSHFQGAFESSTDTQYF

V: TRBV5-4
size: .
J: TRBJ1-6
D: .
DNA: TGTGCCAGCAGCTTGCCGGGACTGAATTCACCCCTCCACTTT
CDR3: CASSLPGLNSPLHF